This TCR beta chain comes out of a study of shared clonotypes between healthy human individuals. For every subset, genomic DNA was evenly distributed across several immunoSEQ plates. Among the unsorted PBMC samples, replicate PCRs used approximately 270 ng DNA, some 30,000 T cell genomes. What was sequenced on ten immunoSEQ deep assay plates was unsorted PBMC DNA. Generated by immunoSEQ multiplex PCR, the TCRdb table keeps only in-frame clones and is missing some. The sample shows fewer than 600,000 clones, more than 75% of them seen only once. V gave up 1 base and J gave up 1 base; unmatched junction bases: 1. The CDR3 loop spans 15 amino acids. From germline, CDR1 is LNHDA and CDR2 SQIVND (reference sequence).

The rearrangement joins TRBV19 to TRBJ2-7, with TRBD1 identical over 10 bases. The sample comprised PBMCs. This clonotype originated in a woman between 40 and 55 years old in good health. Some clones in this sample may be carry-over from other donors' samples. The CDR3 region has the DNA TGTGCCAGTAGTATAGGACAGGGGGCATCCTACGAGCAGTACTTC. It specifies CASSIGQGASYEQYF.